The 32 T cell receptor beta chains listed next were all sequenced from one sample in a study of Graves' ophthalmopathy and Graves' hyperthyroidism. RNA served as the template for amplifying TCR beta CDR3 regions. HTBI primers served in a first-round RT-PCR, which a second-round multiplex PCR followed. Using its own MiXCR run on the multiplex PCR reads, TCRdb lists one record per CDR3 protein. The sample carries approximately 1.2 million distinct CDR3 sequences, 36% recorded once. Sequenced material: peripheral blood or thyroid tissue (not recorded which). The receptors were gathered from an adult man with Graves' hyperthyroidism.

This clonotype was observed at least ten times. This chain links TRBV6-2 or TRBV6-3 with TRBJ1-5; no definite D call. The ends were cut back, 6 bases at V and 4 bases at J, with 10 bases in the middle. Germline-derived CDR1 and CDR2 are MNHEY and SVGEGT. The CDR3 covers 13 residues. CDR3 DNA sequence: TGTGCCAGCAGCTATATGACTAATCAGCCCCAGCATTTT. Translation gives CASSYMTNQPQHF.

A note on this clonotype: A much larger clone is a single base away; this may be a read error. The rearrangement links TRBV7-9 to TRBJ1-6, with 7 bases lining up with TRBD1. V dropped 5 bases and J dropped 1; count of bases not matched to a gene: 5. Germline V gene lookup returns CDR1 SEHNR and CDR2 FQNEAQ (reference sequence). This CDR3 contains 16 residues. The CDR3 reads CASSPQQGSYNSPLHF. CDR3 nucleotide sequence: TGTGCCAGCAGCCCTCAACAGGGGTCCTATAATTCACCCCTCCACTTT.

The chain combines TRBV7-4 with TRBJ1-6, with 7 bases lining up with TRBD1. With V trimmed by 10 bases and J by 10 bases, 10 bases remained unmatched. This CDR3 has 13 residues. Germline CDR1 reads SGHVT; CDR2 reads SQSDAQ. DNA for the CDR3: TGTGCCACCTGGGACAGTACGAAATCACCCCTCCACTTT. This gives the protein CATWDSTKSPLHF.

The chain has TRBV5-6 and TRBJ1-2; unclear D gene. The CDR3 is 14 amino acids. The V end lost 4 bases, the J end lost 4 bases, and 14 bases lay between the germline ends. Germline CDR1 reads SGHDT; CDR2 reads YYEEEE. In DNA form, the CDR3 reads TGTGCCAGCAGCGTCGTGGCGGCGCCCTATGGCTACACCTTC. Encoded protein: CASSVVAAPYGYTF.

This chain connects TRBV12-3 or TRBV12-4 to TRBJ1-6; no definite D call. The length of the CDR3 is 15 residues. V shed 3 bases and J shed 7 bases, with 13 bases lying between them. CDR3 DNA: TGTGCCAGCAGTTTGGGAGCCACCGGCAATTCACCCCTCCACTTT. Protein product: CASSLGATGNSPLHF.

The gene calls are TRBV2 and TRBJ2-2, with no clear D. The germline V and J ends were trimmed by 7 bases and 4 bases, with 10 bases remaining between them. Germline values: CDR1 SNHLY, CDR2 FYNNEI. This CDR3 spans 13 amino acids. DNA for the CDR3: TGTGCCAGCACCCGGCTGGGCACCGGGGAGCTGTTTTTT. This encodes CASTRLGTGELFF.

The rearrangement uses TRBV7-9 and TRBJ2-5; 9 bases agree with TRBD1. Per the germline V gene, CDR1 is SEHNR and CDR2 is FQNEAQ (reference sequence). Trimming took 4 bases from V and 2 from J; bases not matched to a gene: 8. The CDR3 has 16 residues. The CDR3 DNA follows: TGTGCCAGCAGCTCTGCCCCGGGACAGGGACAAGAGACCCAGTACTTC. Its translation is CASSSAPGQGQETQYF. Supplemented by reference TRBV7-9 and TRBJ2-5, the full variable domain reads DTGVSQNPRHKITKRGQNVTFRCDPISEHNRLYWYRQTLGQGPEFLTYFQNEAQLEKSRLLSDRFSAERPKGSFSTLEIQRTEQGDSAMYLCASSSAPGQGQETQYFGPGTRLLVL.

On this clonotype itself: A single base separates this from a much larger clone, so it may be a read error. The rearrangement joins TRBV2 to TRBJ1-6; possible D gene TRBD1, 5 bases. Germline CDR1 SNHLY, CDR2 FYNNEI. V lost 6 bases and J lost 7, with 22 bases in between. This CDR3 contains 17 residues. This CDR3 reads CASSLVRVGRRNSPLHF. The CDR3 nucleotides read TGTGCCAGCAGCTTAGTCAGGGTTGGCAGGAGGAATTCACCCCTCCACTTT.

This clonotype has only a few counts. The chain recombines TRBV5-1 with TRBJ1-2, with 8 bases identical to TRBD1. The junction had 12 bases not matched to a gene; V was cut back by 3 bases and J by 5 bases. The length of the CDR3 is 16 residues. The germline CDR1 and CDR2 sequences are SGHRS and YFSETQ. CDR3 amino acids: CASSSGTGEIVYGYTF. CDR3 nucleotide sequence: TGCGCCAGCAGCTCCGGGACAGGCGAGATCGTATATGGCTACACCTTC.

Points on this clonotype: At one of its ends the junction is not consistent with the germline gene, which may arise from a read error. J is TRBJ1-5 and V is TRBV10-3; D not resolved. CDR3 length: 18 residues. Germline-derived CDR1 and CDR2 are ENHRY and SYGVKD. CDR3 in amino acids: CASSLSELRRYSNQPQHF. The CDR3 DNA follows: TGTGCCAGCAGTTTATCTGAGCTTAGACGATATAGCAATCAGCCCCAGCATTTT.

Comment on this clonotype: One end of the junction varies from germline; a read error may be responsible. CDR3: CASSSPGQIVAYGYTF. In nucleotides, the CDR3 is TGTGCCAGCAGTTCCCCGGGACAGATAGTGGCCTATGGCTACACCTTC. The chain joins TRBV10-2 to TRBJ1-2; 7 bases map to TRBD1. Germline V gene sequence: CDR1 WSHSY, CDR2 SAAADI. The CDR3 runs 16 residues.

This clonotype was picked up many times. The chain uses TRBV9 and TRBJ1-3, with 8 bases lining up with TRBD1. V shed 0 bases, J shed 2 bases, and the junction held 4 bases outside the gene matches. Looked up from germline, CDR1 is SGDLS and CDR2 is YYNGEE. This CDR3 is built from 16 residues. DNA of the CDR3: TGTGCCAGCAGCGTAGCCTGGACAGGGACTGGAAACACCATATATTTT. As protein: CASSVAWTGTGNTIYF.

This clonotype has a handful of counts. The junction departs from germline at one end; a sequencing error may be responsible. Written as DNA, the CDR3 is TGTGCCAGCAGTTACGGGAGGTGGGTCGAGCAGTACTTC. It specifies CASSYGRWVEQYF. The rearrangement joins TRBV10-3 to TRBJ2-7; 7 bases line up with TRBD2. Germline lookup yields CDR1 ENHRY and CDR2 SYGVKD. The CDR3 loop spans 13 amino acids.

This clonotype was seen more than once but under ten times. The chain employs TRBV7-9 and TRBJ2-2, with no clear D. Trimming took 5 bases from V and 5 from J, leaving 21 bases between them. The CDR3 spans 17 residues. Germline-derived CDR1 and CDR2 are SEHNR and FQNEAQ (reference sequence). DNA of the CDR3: TGTGCCAGCAGCCCGATCCCCAAGCCCATATCGACCGGGGAGCTGTTTTTT. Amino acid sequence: CASSPIPKPISTGELFF.

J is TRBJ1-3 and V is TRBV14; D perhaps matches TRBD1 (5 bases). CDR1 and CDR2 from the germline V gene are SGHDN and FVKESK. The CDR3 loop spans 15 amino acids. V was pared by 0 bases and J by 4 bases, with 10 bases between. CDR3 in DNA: TGTGCCAGCAGCCAAGATGAAGGGGCCGGAAACACCATATATTTT. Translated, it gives CASSQDEGAGNTIYF.

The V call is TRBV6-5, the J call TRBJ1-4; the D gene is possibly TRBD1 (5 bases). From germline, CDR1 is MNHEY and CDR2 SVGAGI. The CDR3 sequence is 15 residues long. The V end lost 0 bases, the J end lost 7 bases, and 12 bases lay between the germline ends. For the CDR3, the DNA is TGTGCCAGCAGTTACTCCGGTAGGGGTCTTGAAAAACTGTTTTTT. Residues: CASSYSGRGLEKLFF.

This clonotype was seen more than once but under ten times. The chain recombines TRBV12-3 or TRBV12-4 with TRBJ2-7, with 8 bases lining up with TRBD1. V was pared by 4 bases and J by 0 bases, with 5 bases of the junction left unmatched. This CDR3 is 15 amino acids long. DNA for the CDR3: TGTGCCAGCAGTTCCCAGGGGGCGAGCTCCTACGAGCAGTACTTC. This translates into CASSSQGASSYEQYF.

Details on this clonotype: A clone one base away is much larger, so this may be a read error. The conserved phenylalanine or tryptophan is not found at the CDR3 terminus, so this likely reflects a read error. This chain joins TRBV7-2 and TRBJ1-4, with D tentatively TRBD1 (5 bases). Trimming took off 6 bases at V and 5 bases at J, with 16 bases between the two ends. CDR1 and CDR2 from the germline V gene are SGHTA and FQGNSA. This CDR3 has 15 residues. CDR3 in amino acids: CASREGREINEKLFC. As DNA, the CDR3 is TGTGCCAGCAGGGAGGGGCGGGAGATCAATGAAAAACTGTTTTGT.

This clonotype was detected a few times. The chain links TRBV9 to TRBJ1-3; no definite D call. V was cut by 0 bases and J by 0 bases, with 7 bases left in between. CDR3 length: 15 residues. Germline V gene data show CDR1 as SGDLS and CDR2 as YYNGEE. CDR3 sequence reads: CASSVDGISGNTIYF. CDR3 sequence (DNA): TGTGCCAGCAGCGTAGATGGGATCTCTGGAAACACCATATATTTT.

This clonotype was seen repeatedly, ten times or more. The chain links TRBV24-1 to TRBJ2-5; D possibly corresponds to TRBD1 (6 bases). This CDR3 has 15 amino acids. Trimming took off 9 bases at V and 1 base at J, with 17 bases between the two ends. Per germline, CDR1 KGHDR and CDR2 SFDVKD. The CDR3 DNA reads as TGTGCCACCGGGGCGCCTCAAGGGGGCCAAGAGACCCAGTACTTC. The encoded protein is CATGAPQGGQETQYF.

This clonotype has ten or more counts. DNA for the CDR3: TGCAGTGCTAGGTCGGCAACTAATGAAAAACTGTTTTTT. Its translation: CSARSATNEKLFF. V usage is TRBV20-1 and J usage is TRBJ1-4, with D hard to call. The germline V gene has CDR1 DFQATT and CDR2 SNEGSKA (reference sequence). The CDR3 contains 13 residues. V was trimmed by 3 bases and J by 0 bases, leaving 5 bases between them.

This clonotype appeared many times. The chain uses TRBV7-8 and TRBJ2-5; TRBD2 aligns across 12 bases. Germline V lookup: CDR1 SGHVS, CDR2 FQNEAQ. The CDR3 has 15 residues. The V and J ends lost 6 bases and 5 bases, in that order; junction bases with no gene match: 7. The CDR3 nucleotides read TGTGCCAGCAGACCCACTAGCGGGAGGACGGAGACCCAGTACTTC. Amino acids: CASRPTSGRTETQYF.

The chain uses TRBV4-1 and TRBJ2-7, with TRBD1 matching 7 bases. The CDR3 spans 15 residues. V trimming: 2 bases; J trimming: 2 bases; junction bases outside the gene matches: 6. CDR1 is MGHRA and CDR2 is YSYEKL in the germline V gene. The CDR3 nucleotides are TGCGCCAGCAGCCAAACAGGGGTCGGAACCTACGAGCAGTACTTC. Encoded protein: CASSQTGVGTYEQYF.

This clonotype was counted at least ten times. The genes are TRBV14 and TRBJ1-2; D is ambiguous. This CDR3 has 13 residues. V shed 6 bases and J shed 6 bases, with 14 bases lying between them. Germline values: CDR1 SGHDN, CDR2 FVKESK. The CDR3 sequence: CASSRPYSDGYTF. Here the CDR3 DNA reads TGTGCCAGCAGTCGACCCTACTCGGATGGCTACACCTTC.

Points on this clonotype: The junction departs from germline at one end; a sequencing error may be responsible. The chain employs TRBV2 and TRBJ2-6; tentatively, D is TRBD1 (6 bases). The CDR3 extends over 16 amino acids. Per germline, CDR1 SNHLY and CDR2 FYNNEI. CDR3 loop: CASSDGDISGANVLAF. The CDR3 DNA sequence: TGTGCCAGCAGTGACGGGGACATCTCTGGGGCCAACGTCCTGGCTTTC.

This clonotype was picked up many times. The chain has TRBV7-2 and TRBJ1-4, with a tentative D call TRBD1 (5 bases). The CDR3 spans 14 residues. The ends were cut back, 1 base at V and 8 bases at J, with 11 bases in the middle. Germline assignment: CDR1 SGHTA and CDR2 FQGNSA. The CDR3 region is CASSLVAGKEKLFF. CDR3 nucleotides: TGTGCCAGCAGCTTAGTGGCAGGGAAAGAAAAACTGTTTTTT.

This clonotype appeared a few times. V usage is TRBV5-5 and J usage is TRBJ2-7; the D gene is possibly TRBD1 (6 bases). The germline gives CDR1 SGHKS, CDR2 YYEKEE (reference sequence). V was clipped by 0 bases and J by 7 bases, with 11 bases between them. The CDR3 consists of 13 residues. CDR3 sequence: CASSLGDIEEQYF. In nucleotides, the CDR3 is TGTGCCAGCAGCTTGGGGGACATCGAAGAGCAGTACTTC.

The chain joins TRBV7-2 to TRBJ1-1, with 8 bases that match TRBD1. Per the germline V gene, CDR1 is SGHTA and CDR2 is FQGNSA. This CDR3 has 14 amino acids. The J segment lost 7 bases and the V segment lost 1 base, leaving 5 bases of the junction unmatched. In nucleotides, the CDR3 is TGTGCCAGCAGCTTAGGACAGGGGCGGGGTGAAGCTTTCTTT. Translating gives CASSLGQGRGEAFF.

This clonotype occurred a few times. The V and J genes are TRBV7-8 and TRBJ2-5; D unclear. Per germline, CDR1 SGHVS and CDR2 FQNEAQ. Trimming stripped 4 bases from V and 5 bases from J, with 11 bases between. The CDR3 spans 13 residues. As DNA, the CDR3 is TGTGCCAGCAGCTCCTCGAGAGATGAGACCCAGTACTTC. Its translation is CASSSSRDETQYF.

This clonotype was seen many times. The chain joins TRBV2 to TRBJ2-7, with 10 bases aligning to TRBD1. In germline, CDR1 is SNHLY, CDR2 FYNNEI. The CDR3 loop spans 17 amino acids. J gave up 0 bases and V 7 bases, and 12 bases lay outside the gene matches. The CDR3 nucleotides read TGTGCCAGCAAACTCGACCGGGGACAGGGGAGCTCCTACGAGCAGTACTTC. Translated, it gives CASKLDRGQGSSYEQYF.

The CDR3 DNA reads as TGTGCCAGCAGCTTAGAGTCCCCGAGTAGCAATCAGCCCCAGCATTTT. As protein: CASSLESPSSNQPQHF. This chain joins TRBV7-9 and TRBJ1-5; D remains ambiguous. V lost 1 base and J 0 bases, leaving 10 bases between the germline ends. Germline assignment: CDR1 SEHNR and CDR2 FQNEAQ (reference sequence). The CDR3 covers 16 residues.

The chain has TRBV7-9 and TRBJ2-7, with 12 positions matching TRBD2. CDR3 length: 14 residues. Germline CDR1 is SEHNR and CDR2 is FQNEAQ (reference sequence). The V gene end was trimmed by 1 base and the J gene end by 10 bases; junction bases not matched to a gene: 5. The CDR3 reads CASSLVGTSGSQYF. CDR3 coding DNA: TGTGCCAGCAGCTTAGTGGGGACTAGCGGGTCTCAGTACTTC.